Here is one TCR beta chain with its context. Its antigen is not known. TCRdb's copy holds only in-frame clones and misses some; the assay was immunoSEQ multiplex PCR. Of some 70,000 clones in the sample, over 90% are singletons; the top ten hold 2.6%. The time point here: newly diagnosed, previously untreated cHL patient sample. What served as comparison were PBMCs in newly diagnosed, untreated classical Hodgkin lymphoma. The sample originates from a study of PD-1 blockade in classical Hodgkin lymphoma. Study conclusions and caveats: The origin of the repertoire differences remains undefined, with disease activity or prior therapy as possible causes. Baseline TCR diversity was reportedly lower in newly diagnosed patients than healthy donors.

The source is a human donor with classical Hodgkin lymphoma. The source material was peripheral blood mononuclear cells (PBMCs).

The CDR3 coding sequence is TGTGCCAGCAGCTCCTATTACGAGCAGTACTTC. It translates to CASSSYYEQYF. The V gene is TRBV5-8, the J gene TRBJ2-7; D call uncertain. V was clipped by 3 bases and J by 4 bases, with 5 bases between them. The CDR3 contains 11 residues. The germline CDR1 and CDR2 sequences are SGHTS and YDEGEE.